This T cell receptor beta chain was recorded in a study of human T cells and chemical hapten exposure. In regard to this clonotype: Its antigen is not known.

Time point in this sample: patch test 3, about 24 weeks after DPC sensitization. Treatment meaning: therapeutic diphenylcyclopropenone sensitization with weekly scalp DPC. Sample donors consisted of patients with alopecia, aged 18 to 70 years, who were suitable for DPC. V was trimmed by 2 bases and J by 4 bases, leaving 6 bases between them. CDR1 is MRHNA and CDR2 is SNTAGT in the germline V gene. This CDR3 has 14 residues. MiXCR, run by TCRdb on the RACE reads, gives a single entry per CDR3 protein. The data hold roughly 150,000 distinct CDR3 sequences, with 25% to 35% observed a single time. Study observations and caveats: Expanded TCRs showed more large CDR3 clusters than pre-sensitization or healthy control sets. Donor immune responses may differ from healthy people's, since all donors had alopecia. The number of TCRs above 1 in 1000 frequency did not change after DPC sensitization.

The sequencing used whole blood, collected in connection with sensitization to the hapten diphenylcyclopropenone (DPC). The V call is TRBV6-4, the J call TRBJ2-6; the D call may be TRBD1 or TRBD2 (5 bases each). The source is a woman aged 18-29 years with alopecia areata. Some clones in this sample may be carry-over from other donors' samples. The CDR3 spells CASSDGTGANVLTF. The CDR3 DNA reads TGTGCCAGCAGTGACGGGACCGGGGCCAACGTCCTGACTTTC.